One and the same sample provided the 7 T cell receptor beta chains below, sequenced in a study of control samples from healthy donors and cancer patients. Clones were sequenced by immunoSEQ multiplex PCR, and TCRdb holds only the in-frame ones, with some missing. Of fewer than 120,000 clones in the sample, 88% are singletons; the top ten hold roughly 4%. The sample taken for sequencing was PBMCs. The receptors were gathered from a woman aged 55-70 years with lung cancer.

The CDR3 sequence is CASSLLRQANSPLHF. CDR3 nucleotides: TGTGCCAGCAGCTTACTGAGACAAGCTAATTCACCCCTCCACTTT. V and J are TRBV11-3 and TRBJ1-6; D is unclear. The germline gives CDR1 SGHNT, CDR2 YENEEA. Trimming took 2 bases from V and 6 from J, leaving 11 bases between them. The CDR3 runs 15 residues.

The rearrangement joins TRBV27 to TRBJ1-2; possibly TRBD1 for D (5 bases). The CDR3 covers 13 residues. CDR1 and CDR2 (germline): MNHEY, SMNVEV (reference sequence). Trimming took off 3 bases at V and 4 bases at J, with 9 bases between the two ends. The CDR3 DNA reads TGTGCCAGCAGTTTCGAGGGGCGCTATGGCTACACCTTC. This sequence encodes CASSFEGRYGYTF.

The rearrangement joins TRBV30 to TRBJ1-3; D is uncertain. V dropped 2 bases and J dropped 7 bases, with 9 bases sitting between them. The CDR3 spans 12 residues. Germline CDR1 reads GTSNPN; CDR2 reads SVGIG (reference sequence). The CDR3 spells CAWSYYSNTIYF. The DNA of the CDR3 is TGTGCCTGGAGTTACTACTCGAACACCATATATTTT.

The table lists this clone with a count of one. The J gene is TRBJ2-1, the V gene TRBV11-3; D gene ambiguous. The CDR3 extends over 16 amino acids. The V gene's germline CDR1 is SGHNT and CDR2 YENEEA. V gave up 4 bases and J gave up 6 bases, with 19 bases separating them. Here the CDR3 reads CASSSTTYPRRNEQFF. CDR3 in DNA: TGTGCCAGCAGCTCAACCACCTATCCGAGGCGCAATGAGCAGTTCTTC. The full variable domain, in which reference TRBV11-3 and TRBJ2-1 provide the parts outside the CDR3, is EAGVVQSPRYKIIEKKQPVAFWCNPISGHNTLYWYLQNLGQGPELLIRYENEEAVDDSQLPKDRFSAERLKGVDSTLKIQPAELGDSAVYLCASSSTTYPRRNEQFFGPGTRLTVL.

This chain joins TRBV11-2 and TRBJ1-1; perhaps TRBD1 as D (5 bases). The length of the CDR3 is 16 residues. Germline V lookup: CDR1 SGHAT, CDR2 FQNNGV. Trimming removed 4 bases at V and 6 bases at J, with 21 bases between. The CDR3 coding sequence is TGTGCCAGCAGCTCTACCTTCCAGGGCGAAGACCCTGAAGCTTTCTTT. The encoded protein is CASSSTFQGEDPEAFF.

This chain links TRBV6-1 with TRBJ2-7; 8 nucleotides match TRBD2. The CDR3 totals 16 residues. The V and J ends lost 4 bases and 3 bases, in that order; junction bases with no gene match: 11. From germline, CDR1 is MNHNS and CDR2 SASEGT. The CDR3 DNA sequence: TGTGCCAGCAGTGCCTGGAGGGAGCGGGGGAACTACGAGCAGTACTTC. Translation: CASSAWRERGNYEQYF.

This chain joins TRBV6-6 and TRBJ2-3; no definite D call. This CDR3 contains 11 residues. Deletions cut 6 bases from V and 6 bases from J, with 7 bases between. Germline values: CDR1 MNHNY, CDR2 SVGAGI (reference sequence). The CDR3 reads CASRSVDTQYF. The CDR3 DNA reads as TGTGCCAGCAGATCCGTGGATACGCAGTATTTT.